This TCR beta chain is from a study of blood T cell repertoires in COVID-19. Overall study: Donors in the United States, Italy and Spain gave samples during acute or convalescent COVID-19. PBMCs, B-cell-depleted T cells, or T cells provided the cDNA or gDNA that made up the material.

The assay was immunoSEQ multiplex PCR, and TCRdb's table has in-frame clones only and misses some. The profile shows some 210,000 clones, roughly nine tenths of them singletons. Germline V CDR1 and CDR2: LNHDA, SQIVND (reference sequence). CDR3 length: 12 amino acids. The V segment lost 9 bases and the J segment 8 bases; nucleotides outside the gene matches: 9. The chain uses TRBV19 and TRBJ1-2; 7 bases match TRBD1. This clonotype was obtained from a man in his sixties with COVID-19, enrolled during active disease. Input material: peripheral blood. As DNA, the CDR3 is TGTGCCAGCGGGACAGCCTTCGGGGGCTACACCTTC. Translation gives CASGTAFGGYTF.